Below, 6 T cell receptor beta chains from the same sample are listed, as sequenced in a study of vaccination and CD4 T cells after COVID-19. Indicated treatment: roughly 10-day PBMC culture with coronavirus spike peptide pools or control peptides (ViraFEST assay). Scientists ran DNA taken from cultured CD4+ T cells through the Oncomine TCR Beta short-read assay for sequencing. TCRdb itself ran the PCR reads through MiXCR, one entry per CDR3 protein. The sample lists over 10,000 distinct CDR3 sequences; around a third were seen once. These receptors' targets are unknown. The input for sequencing was CD4+ T cells from blood, cultured in vitro, taken before SARS-CoV-2 vaccination. Receptors originate from a human donor who received a COVID-19 vaccine.

This rearrangement joins TRBV5-1 to TRBJ2-7; D is ambiguous. The V gene's germline CDR1 is SGHRS and CDR2 YFSETQ. Trimming removed 5 bases from V and 1 base from J, with 7 bases in between. The CDR3 is made up of 12 amino acids. DNA of the CDR3: TGCGCCAGCAGGGTCATATCCTACGAGCAGTACTTC. Its translation is CASRVISYEQYF.

The chain is built from TRBV6-1 and TRBJ2-7, with 13 bases that match TRBD2. Germline assignment: CDR1 MNHNS and CDR2 SASEGT. V dropped 5 bases and J dropped 4; count of bases not matched to a gene: 8. The CDR3 sequence is 16 residues long. The CDR3 protein is CASSPLRTSGGYEQYF. The DNA of the CDR3 is TGTGCCAGCAGTCCCCTTAGGACTAGCGGGGGATACGAGCAGTACTTC.

The chain links TRBV7-8 to TRBJ2-5; 8 nucleotides match TRBD2. The J segment lost 5 bases and the V segment lost 5 bases, leaving 7 bases of the junction unmatched. CDR1 and CDR2 (germline): SGHVS, FQNEAQ. This CDR3 is 14 amino acids long. This CDR3 is CASSLGGGGETQYF. DNA of the CDR3: TGTGCCAGCAGCCTAGGTGGCGGGGGGGAGACCCAGTACTTC.

The chain combines TRBV6-1 with TRBJ2-1; 10 nucleotides line up with TRBD2. This CDR3 contains 14 residues. V lost 5 bases, J lost 9 bases, and 7 bases stayed unmatched. From germline, CDR1 is MNHNS and CDR2 SASEGT. Here the CDR3 DNA reads TGTGCCAGCAGTACCGGACTAGCGGTGGTTGAGCAGTTCTTC. This translates into CASSTGLAVVEQFF.

The chain recombines TRBV7-8 with TRBJ1-3; weak D call: TRBD1 (5 bases). The CDR3 covers 16 residues. The V end lost 1 base, the J end lost 1 base, and 11 bases lay between the germline ends. The germline CDR1 and CDR2 sequences are SGHVS and FQNEAQ. The CDR3 sequence: CASSLVRRGSGNTIYF. CDR3 sequence (DNA): TGTGCCAGCAGCTTAGTTCGACGGGGGTCTGGAAACACCATATATTTT. The full variable domain, in which reference TRBV7-8 and TRBJ1-3 provide the parts outside the CDR3, is GAGVSQSPRYKVAKRGQDVALRCDPISGHVSLFWYQQALGQGPEFLTYFQNEAQLDKSGLPSDRFFAERPEGSVSTLKIQRTQQEDSAVYLCASSLVRRGSGNTIYFGEGSWLTVV.

The chain employs TRBV27 and TRBJ2-3; the match to TRBD1 covers 11 bases. Trimming at V came to 6 bases and at J to 2 bases, leaving 16 bases not matched to a gene. The CDR3 has 19 amino acids. The germline CDR1 and CDR2 sequences are MNHEY and SMNVEV (reference sequence). Here the CDR3 DNA reads TGTGCCAGCAGGAGCGGACAGGGGGCAAGAGGGGACTACACAGATACGCAGTATTTT. Amino acid sequence: CASRSGQGARGDYTDTQYF.